Following are 28 T cell receptor beta chains from one sample sequenced in a study of CD8 T cells in Susac syndrome (dated by TCRdb to 2018 to 2020). Library creation used the immunoSEQ multiplex PCR assay. RNA was extracted with the RNeasy kit and 0.5 to 1 ug was reverse transcribed using random hexamers. The public reads were quality trimmed at Q25 with fastp and then assembled into clones with MiXCR by TCRdb, keeping productive beta chains. Rows with one shared CDR3 protein collapse into an entry with the most common genes and DNA. This sample is represented by tens of thousands of distinct CDR3 sequences; roughly 93% of them were singletons. The leading ten clones occupy almost 0.55% of the sample. Input material: CD8+ T cells from PBMCs. Receptors were obtained from a human donor in good health.

V is TRBV28 and J is TRBJ1-5; D ambiguous. Germline lookup yields CDR1 MDHEN and CDR2 SYDVKM. Trimming removed 0 bases from V and 9 bases from J, with 15 bases in between. The length of the CDR3 is 15 residues. The CDR3 DNA sequence: TGTGCCAGCAGTTTATGGAAGACTCCGCCACGGCCCCAGCATTTT. Translation: CASSLWKTPPRPQHF.

This chain joins TRBV14 and TRBJ2-1; no reliable D call. V gave up 4 bases and J gave up 2 bases, with 6 bases separating them. Germline values: CDR1 SGHDN, CDR2 FVKESK. This CDR3 spans 13 amino acids. This CDR3 is CASSPTTYNEQFF. For the CDR3, the DNA is TGTGCCAGCAGCCCAACCACCTACAATGAGCAGTTCTTC.

This sequence joins TRBV6-1 and TRBJ2-3; D could derive from TRBD1 or TRBD2 (5 bases each). The CDR3 contains 14 residues. V lost 5 bases, J lost 1 base, and 10 bases lay in between. CDR1 is MNHNS, CDR2 SASEGT, per germline. CDR3 protein: CASSPWDGTDTQYF. In DNA form, the CDR3 reads TGTGCCAGCAGTCCTTGGGACGGCACAGATACGCAGTATTTT.

This chain links TRBV28 with TRBJ2-7; D is possibly TRBD1 (5 bases). The CDR3 loop spans 14 amino acids. CDR1 and CDR2 from the germline V gene are MDHEN and SYDVKM. Trimming shortened V by 6 bases and J by 0 bases, and 12 bases separated the two germline ends. The chain's CDR3 is CASSVRASSYEQYF. CDR3 nucleotide sequence: TGTGCCAGCAGCGTCAGGGCCTCCTCCTACGAGCAGTACTTC.

This clonotype has just a few counts. The chain joins TRBV10-2 to TRBJ1-1; D may be TRBD1 (5 bases). The CDR3 sequence is 13 residues long. Trimming took off 4 bases at V and 4 bases at J, with 10 bases between the two ends. CDR1 and CDR2 from the germline V gene are WSHSY and SAAADI. The CDR3 sequence is CASSGGGITEAFF. The CDR3 DNA follows: TGCGCCAGCAGTGGGGGCGGGATCACTGAAGCTTTCTTT.

V and J are TRBV2 and TRBJ2-5; D is possibly TRBD1 or TRBD2 (5 bases each). Trimming left V 2 bases short and J 4 bases short, with 14 bases between. Germline V gives CDR1 SNHLY, CDR2 FYNNEI. The CDR3 runs to 15 residues. The CDR3 reads CASSELGIGGETQYF. CDR3 nucleotide sequence: TGTGCCAGCAGTGAATTAGGGATTGGGGGAGAGACCCAGTACTTC. The variable domain in full, completed from reference TRBV2 and TRBJ2-5, reads EPEVTQTPSHQVTQMGQEVILRCVPISNHLYFYWYRQILGQKVEFLVSFYNNEISEKSEIFDDQFSVERPDGSNFTLKIRSTKLEDSAMYFCASSELGIGGETQYFGPGTRLLVL.

This chain links TRBV19 with TRBJ2-7; 9 positions agree with TRBD2. The germline gives CDR1 LNHDA, CDR2 SQIVND (reference sequence). V was pared by 6 bases and J by 5 bases, with 5 bases of the junction left unmatched. CDR3 size: 13 residues. In DNA form, the CDR3 reads TGTGCCAGTAGCCTTCGGACTAGCGACGAGCAGTACTTC. This encodes CASSLRTSDEQYF.

This chain joins TRBV15 and TRBJ2-7; a weak D match, TRBD1 (6 bases). This CDR3 spans 14 amino acids. With 3 bases removed from V and 2 bases from J, the gap between germline ends came to 11 bases. CDR1 and CDR2 (germline): LNHNV, YYDKDF (reference sequence). CDR3 DNA sequence: TGTGCCACCAGCAGCAGGGGTCTTACCTACGAGCAGTACTTC. Its protein product is CATSSRGLTYEQYF.

The rearrangement joins TRBV7-9 to TRBJ2-5; 7 bases fit TRBD1. The length of the CDR3 is 14 residues. V gave up 3 bases and J gave up 4 bases; unmatched junction bases: 5. CDR1 is SEHNR and CDR2 is FQNEAQ in the germline V gene (reference sequence). The CDR3 loop reads CASSFYRGLETQYF. In DNA, the CDR3 is TGTGCCAGCAGCTTCTACAGGGGATTAGAGACCCAGTACTTC.

This chain links TRBV2 with TRBJ2-7; TRBD2 matches at 12 bases. Germline values: CDR1 SNHLY, CDR2 FYNNEI. This CDR3 contains 16 residues. Losses at the gene ends were 7 bases for V and 0 bases for J; bases not matched to a gene: 7. The CDR3 DNA reads as TGTGCCAGCAACCCGACTAGCGGGAGAAACTCCTACGAGCAGTACTTC. It yields the protein CASNPTSGRNSYEQYF.

The gene calls are TRBV18 and TRBJ2-3; D gene unclear. Trimming shortened V by 3 bases and J by 2 bases, and 12 bases separated the two germline ends. This CDR3 has 15 amino acids. Germline values: CDR1 KGHSH, CDR2 LQKENI. In nucleotides, the CDR3 is TGTGCCAGCTCACCCCTGACTCAAGACACAGATACGCAGTATTTT. It is translated as CASSPLTQDTDTQYF.

This clonotype has only one observation. This chain connects TRBV5-4 to TRBJ2-1; 13 positions agree with TRBD2. The CDR3 contains 15 residues. Germline CDR1 and CDR2: SGHNT and YYREEE (reference sequence). Trimming at V came to 5 bases and at J to 12 bases, leaving 11 bases not matched to a gene. CDR3 in DNA: TGTGCCAGCAGGAGGACTAGCGGGGGACTGGAGGGGCAGTTCTTC. It yields the protein CASRRTSGGLEGQFF.

The genes are TRBV12-3 or TRBV12-4 and TRBJ2-5, with 11 nucleotides matching TRBD1. J lost 3 bases, V lost 5 bases, and 2 bases had no gene match. The CDR3 loop spans 14 amino acids. CDR3 residues: CASSRTGGEETQYF. The CDR3 coding sequence is TGTGCCAGCAGTCGGACAGGGGGCGAAGAGACCCAGTACTTC.

The gene calls are TRBV13 and TRBJ2-6; possibly TRBD1 for D (5 bases). V lost 0 bases and J lost 2, with 11 bases in between. CDR1 PRHDT and CDR2 FYEKMQ come from the germline V gene (reference sequence). This CDR3 is 17 amino acids long. The CDR3 DNA reads as TGTGCCAGCAGCTTAGGAGGGGTTGGGGCTGGGGCCAACGTCCTGACTTTC. Residues: CASSLGGVGAGANVLTF.

V and J are TRBV2 and TRBJ1-5; no definite D call. V was cut by 2 bases and J by 9 bases, with 17 bases left in between. CDR1 SNHLY and CDR2 FYNNEI come from the germline V gene. CDR3 length equals 15 residues. CDR3 in amino acids: CASSELVVSSRPQHF. CDR3 in DNA: TGTGCCAGCAGTGAATTGGTTGTATCCAGTCGGCCCCAGCATTTT.

In DNA form, the CDR3 reads TGTGCCTGGAGTGTCGAGGATAGCTCCTACAATGAGCAGTTCTTC. Protein sequence: CAWSVEDSSYNEQFF. The rearrangement uses TRBV30 and TRBJ2-1; D unclear. From germline, CDR1 is GTSNPN and CDR2 SVGIG (reference sequence). CDR3 length: 15 residues. V shed 0 bases and J shed 0 bases, with 9 bases lying between them.

In this sample, this clonotype turned up once. V and J are TRBV10-3 and TRBJ1-1, with D maybe TRBD1 (6 bases). V lost 11 bases, J lost 2 bases, and 12 bases lay in between. CDR1 and CDR2 (germline): ENHRY, SYGVKD. The CDR3 is 12 amino acids. The CDR3 region has the DNA TGTGCCTCAAGAGGGGGAAACACTGAAGCTTTCTTT. Translation: CASRGGNTEAFF.

The chain joins TRBV14 to TRBJ2-1; 11 bases agree with TRBD2. Per germline, CDR1 SGHDN and CDR2 FVKESK. V lost 5 bases, J lost 4 bases, and 7 bases stayed unmatched. CDR3 length: 16 residues. The CDR3, as DNA: TGTGCCAGCAGCTCCTTGACTAGCGGGACGTACAATGAGCAGTTCTTC. It is translated as CASSSLTSGTYNEQFF.

The gene calls are TRBV19 and TRBJ2-1, with 7 bases identical to TRBD2. The length of the CDR3 is 14 residues. CDR1 is LNHDA, CDR2 SQIVND, per germline (reference sequence). The V gene end was trimmed by 4 bases and the J gene end by 9 bases; junction bases not matched to a gene: 9. CDR3 region: CASSRDYNRGEQFF. CDR3 nucleotide sequence: TGTGCCAGTAGTAGGGACTACAATAGAGGTGAGCAGTTCTTC.

With regard to this clonotype: The junction and the germline gene differ at one end; a read error may be behind it. The chain joins TRBV13 to TRBJ2-7; TRBD2 might be the D (6 bases). From germline, CDR1 is PRHDT and CDR2 FYEKMQ (reference sequence). The CDR3 spans 13 residues. The CDR3 is CTSSDGSNDEQYF. The CDR3 DNA follows: TGTACCAGCAGCGACGGGAGTAATGACGAGCAGTACTTC. The variable domain in full, with the rest retrieved from reference TRBV13 and TRBJ2-7, is AAGVIQSPRHLIKEKRETATLKCYPIPRHDTVYWYQQGPGQDPQFLISFYEKMQSDKGSIPDRFSAQQFSDYHSELNMSSLELGDSALYFCTSSDGSNDEQYFGPGTRLTVT.

The rearrangement uses TRBV2 and TRBJ2-5, with D possibly being TRBD2 (6 bases). The V and J ends lost 7 bases and 5 bases respectively, with 23 bases between them. The CDR3 has 16 residues. Germline V gene data show CDR1 as SNHLY and CDR2 as FYNNEI. This CDR3 reads CASTFPLGEVGETQYF. CDR3 sequence (DNA): TGTGCCAGCACCTTCCCCCTCGGGGAGGTAGGGGAGACCCAGTACTTC.

The genes are TRBV7-2 and TRBJ2-7, with TRBD2 matching over 12 bases. This CDR3 region has 15 residues. Germline values: CDR1 SGHTA, CDR2 FQGNSA. Trimming at V came to 2 bases and at J to 2 bases, leaving 1 base not matched to a gene. The DNA of the CDR3 is TGTGCCAGCAGCTTACTAGCGGGAGGGCCCTACGAGCAGTACTTC. It encodes CASSLLAGGPYEQYF. The variable domain in full, with the rest retrieved from reference TRBV7-2 and TRBJ2-7, is GAGVSQSPSNKVTEKGKDVELRCDPISGHTALYWYRQSLGQGLEFLIYFQGNSAPDKSGLPSDRFSAERTGGSVSTLTIQRTQQEDSAVYLCASSLLAGGPYEQYFGPGTRLTVT.

This rearrangement joins TRBV27 to TRBJ2-7, with 7 nucleotides matching TRBD2. J gave up 2 bases and V 6 bases, and 7 bases lay outside the gene matches. The CDR3 length is 14 residues. CDR1 and CDR2 (germline): MNHEY, SMNVEV (reference sequence). The CDR3 DNA reads as TGTGCCAGCAGCATGGGGCTAGCGGCCTACGAGCAGTACTTC. Encoded protein: CASSMGLAAYEQYF.

The chain combines TRBV20-1 with TRBJ2-1; D assignment may be TRBD1 or TRBD2 (5 bases each). CDR3 length: 14 amino acids. V dropped 8 bases and J dropped 0 bases, with 14 bases sitting between them. CDR1 DFQATT and CDR2 SNEGSKA come from the germline V gene (reference sequence). The CDR3 spells CSPGAASSYNEQFF. The DNA of the CDR3 is TGCAGTCCCGGGGCTGCAAGCTCCTACAATGAGCAGTTCTTC.

The V call is TRBV24-1, the J call TRBJ2-5; 11 bases fit TRBD1. Trimming at V came to 5 bases and at J to 4 bases, leaving 5 bases not matched to a gene. Germline V CDR1 and CDR2: KGHDR, SFDVKD. The length of the CDR3 is 15 residues. This chain's CDR3 is CATSAPGQGGETQYF. Here the CDR3 DNA reads TGTGCCACCAGTGCCCCGGGACAGGGGGGAGAGACCCAGTACTTC.

The genes are TRBV29-1 and TRBJ1-2; D is perhaps TRBD1 (5 bases). The germline V gene encodes CDR1 SQVTM and CDR2 ANQGSEA. The CDR3 is made up of 12 amino acids. Deletions cut 6 bases from V and 10 bases from J, with 18 bases between. DNA for the CDR3: TGCAGCGTGGGGGTTCGAGAGAACCTCTACACCTTC. Protein product: CSVGVRENLYTF.

The chain links TRBV28 to TRBJ2-5; TRBD2 matches at 13 bases. Germline V gene sequence: CDR1 MDHEN, CDR2 SYDVKM. V was pared by 6 bases and J by 2 bases, with 3 bases of the junction left unmatched. CDR3 length: 15 residues. The CDR3 region has the DNA TGTGCCAGCAGGCGGACTAGCGGGAGACAAGAGACCCAGTACTTC. Its translation is CASRRTSGRQETQYF.

The V gene is TRBV5-4, the J gene TRBJ2-7, with D uncertain. CDR1 SGHNT and CDR2 YYREEE come from the germline V gene (reference sequence). The CDR3 is 14 amino acids. V was trimmed by 0 bases and J by 5 bases, leaving 12 bases between them. CDR3 residues: CASSLERTRDEQYF. DNA of the CDR3: TGTGCCAGCAGCTTGGAGAGGACCCGAGACGAGCAGTACTTC.